The next 5 T cell receptor beta chains were all read from a single sample in a study of control samples from healthy donors and cancer patients. This table comes from immunoSEQ multiplex PCR, and its TCRdb copy is limited to in-frame clones, with some not included. The table includes about 48,000 clones, over 90% detected once. Material: PBMCs. These receptors came from a woman aged 45 to 65 with head and neck cancer.

A single count supports this clone. The genes are TRBV28 and TRBJ2-3; 9 bases are a match to TRBD2. With V trimmed by 8 bases and J by 0 bases, 6 bases remained unmatched. Germline V gene lookup returns CDR1 MDHEN and CDR2 SYDVKM. The CDR3 sequence is 15 residues long. This CDR3 reads CASPASGASTDTQYF. CDR3 in DNA: TGTGCCAGCCCAGCTAGCGGGGCTAGCACAGATACGCAGTATTTT.

The rearrangement links TRBV2 to TRBJ2-7, with D unresolved. Germline V gene data show CDR1 as SNHLY and CDR2 as FYNNEI. Trimming removed 7 bases from V and 1 base from J, with 11 bases in between. This CDR3 spans 13 amino acids. CDR3 nucleotide sequence: TGTGCCAGCAATTGGCAGCCTTCCTACGAGCAGTACTTC. Its translation: CASNWQPSYEQYF.

The CDR3 spells CASSLSRVGNQPQHF. In DNA, the CDR3 is TGTGCCAGCAGCTTGAGCAGGGTAGGCAATCAGCCCCAGCATTTT. The V and J genes are TRBV5-6 and TRBJ1-5, with D possibly matching TRBD1 (5 bases). CDR1 and CDR2 (germline): SGHDT, YYEEEE. There are 15 residues in the CDR3. Deletions cut 1 base from V and 2 bases from J, with 10 bases between.

This chain links TRBV24-1 with TRBJ2-7; 9 positions agree with TRBD1. CDR1 KGHDR and CDR2 SFDVKD come from the germline V gene. V lost 5 bases and J lost 5; bases outside the gene matches: 12. This CDR3 spans 16 amino acids. CDR3 loop: CATSAMGTGTGNEQYF. The CDR3 bases are TGTGCCACCAGTGCCATGGGAACAGGGACAGGGAACGAGCAGTACTTC.

V usage is TRBV19 and J usage is TRBJ1-1, with 8 bases fitting TRBD1. The germline CDR1 and CDR2 sequences are LNHDA and SQIVND (reference sequence). The CDR3 contains 16 residues. V lost 3 bases to trimming and J lost 1 base; unmatched junction nucleotides: 7. The CDR3 here is CASSILSGGANTEAFF. CDR3 nucleotides: TGTGCCAGTAGTATCCTTTCAGGGGGCGCGAACACTGAAGCTTTCTTT. Full variable domain (missing parts from reference TRBV19 and TRBJ1-1): DGGITQSPKYLFRKEGQNVTLSCEQNLNHDAMYWYRQDPGQGLRLIYYSQIVNDFQKGDIAEGYSVSREKKESFPLTVTSAQKNPTAFYLCASSILSGGANTEAFFGQGTRLTVV.